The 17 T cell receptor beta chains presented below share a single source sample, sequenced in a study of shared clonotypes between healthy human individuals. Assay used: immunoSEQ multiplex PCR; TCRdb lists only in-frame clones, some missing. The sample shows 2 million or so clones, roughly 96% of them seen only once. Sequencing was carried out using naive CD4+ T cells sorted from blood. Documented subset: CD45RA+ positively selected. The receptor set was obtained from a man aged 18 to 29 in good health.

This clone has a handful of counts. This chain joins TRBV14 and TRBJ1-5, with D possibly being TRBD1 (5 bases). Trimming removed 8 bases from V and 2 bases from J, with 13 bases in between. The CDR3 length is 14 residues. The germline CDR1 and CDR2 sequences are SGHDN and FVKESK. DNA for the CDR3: TGTGCCAGCTCCAGGGCGGGTGGCAATCAGCCCCAGCATTTT. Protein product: CASSRAGGNQPQHF.

The CDR3 protein is CASIPRGGTVGANVLTF. The DNA for the CDR3 is TGTGCCAGCATCCCCCGGGGAGGAACGGTTGGGGCCAACGTCCTGACTTTC. The chain carries TRBV21-1 and TRBJ2-6; no check of the table's D call, TRBD2, against the DNA was made. TRBV21-1 is a listed pseudogene. The CDR3 runs 17 residues.

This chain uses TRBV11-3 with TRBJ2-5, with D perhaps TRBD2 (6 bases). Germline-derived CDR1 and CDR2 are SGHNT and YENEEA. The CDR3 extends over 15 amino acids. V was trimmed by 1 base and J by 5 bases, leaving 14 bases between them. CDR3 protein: CASSLGGLTGETQYF. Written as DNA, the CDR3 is TGTGCCAGCAGCTTAGGTGGACTAACGGGGGAGACCCAGTACTTC.

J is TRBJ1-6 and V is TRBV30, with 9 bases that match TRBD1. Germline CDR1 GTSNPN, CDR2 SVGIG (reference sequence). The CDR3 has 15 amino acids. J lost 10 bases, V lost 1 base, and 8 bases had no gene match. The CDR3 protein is CAWSGTGARGSPLHF. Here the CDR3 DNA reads TGTGCCTGGAGTGGGACAGGGGCGAGAGGATCACCCCTCCACTTT.

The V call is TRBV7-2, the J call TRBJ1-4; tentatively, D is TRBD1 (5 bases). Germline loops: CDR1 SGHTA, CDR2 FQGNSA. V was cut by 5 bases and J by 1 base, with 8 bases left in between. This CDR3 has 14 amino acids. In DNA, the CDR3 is TGTGCCAGCAGCCTTGACAGAACTAATGAAAAACTGTTTTTT. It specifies CASSLDRTNEKLFF.

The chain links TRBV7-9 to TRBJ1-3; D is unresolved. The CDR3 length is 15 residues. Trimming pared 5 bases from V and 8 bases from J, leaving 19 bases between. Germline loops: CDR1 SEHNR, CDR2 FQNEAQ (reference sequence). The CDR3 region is CASSGGPPLSDTIYF. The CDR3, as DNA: TGTGCCAGCAGCGGAGGGCCGCCCTTATCGGACACCATATATTTT.

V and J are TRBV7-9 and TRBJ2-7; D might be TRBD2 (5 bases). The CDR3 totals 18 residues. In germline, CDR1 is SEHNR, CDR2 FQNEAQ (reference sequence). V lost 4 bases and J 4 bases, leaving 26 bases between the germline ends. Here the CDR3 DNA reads TGTGCCAGCAGCTCCCGAAACTCCGGTCGTCCGGGGAATTACGAGCAGTACTTC. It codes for CASSSRNSGRPGNYEQYF.

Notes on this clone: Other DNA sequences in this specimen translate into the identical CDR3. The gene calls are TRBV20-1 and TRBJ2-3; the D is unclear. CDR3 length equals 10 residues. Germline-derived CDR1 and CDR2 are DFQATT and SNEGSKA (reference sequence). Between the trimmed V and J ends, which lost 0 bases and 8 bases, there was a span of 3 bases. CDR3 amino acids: CSAREGTQYF. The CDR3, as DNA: TGCAGTGCTAGAGAGGGTACGCAGTATTTT.

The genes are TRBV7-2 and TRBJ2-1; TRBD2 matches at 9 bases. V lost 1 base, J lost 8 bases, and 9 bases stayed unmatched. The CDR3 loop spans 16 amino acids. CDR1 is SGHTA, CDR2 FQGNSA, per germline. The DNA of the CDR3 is TGTGCCAGCAGCTTAGTGATTCTAGCGGGACCGGATGAGCAGTTCTTC. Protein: CASSLVILAGPDEQFF.

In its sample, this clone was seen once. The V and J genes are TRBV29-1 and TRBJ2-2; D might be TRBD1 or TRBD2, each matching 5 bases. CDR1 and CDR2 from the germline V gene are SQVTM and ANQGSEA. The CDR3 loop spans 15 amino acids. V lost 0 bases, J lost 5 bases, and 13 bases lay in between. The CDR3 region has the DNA TGCAGCGTTGAAGATAGCTTTTGGGGGACCGGGGAGCTGTTTTTT. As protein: CSVEDSFWGTGELFF.

The CDR3 bases are TGTGCCTGGAGTCTGGACCCAGCGCAGTATTTT. It codes for CAWSLDPAQYF. The chain carries TRBV30 and TRBJ2-3, with D uncertain. Looked up from germline, CDR1 is GTSNPN and CDR2 is SVGIG (reference sequence). This CDR3 has 11 residues. The V and J ends lost 2 bases and 10 bases respectively, with 10 bases between them. Full variable domain (rest looked up from reference TRBV30 and TRBJ2-3): SQTIHQWPATLVQPVGSPLSLECTVEGTSNPNLYWYRQAAGRGLQLLFYSVGIGQISSEVPQNLSASRPQDRQFILSSKKLLLSDSGFYLCAWSLDPAQYFGPGTRLTVL.

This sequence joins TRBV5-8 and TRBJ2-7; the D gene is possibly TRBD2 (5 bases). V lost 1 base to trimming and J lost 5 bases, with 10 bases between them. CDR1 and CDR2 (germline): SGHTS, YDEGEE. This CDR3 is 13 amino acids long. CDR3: CASSLWTANEQYF. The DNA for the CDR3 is TGTGCCAGCAGCTTGTGGACTGCCAACGAGCAGTACTTC.

CDR3 nucleotides: TGTGCCAGCAGCGACCTGGGAGCGGGCACAGATACGCAGTATTTT. Its translation: CASSDLGAGTDTQYF. The J gene is TRBJ2-3, the V gene TRBV9; D possibly corresponds to TRBD2 (5 bases). V lost 3 bases, J lost 1 base, and 12 bases lay in between. This CDR3 has 15 residues. Looked up from germline, CDR1 is SGDLS and CDR2 is YYNGEE.

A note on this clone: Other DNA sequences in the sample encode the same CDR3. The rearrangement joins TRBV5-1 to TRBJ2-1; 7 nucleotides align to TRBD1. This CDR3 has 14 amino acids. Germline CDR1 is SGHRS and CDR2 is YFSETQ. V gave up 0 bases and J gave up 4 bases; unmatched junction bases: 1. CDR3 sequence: CASSLGQGYNEQFF. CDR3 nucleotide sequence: TGCGCCAGCAGCTTGGGACAGGGATACAATGAGCAGTTCTTC.

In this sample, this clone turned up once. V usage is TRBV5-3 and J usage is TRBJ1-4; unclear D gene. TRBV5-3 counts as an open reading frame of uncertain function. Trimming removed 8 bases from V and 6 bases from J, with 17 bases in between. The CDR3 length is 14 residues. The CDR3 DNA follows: TGTGCCAGCAGCCGGACGTGGTCGCATGAAAAACTGTTTTTT. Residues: CASSRTWSHEKLFF.

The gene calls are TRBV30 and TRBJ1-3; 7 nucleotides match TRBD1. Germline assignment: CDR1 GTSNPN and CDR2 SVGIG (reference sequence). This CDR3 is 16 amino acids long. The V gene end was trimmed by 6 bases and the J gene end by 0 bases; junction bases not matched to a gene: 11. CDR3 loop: CACIPFGTVSGNTIYF. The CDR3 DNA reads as TGTGCCTGTATCCCTTTCGGGACAGTCTCTGGAAACACCATATATTTT.

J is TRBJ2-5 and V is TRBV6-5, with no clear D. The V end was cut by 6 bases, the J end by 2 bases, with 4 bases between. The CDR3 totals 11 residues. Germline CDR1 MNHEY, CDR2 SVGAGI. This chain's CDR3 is CASRGQETQYF. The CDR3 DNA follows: TGTGCCAGCAGGGGTCAAGAGACCCAGTACTTC.